One and the same sample provided the 21 T cell receptor beta chains below, sequenced in a study of blood T cell repertoires in COVID-19. Profiling relied on immunoSEQ multiplex PCR, and the TCRdb table lists in-frame clones only, not all of them. The sample holds more than 300,000 clones; 92% are singletons and the top ten take under 20%. The sequenced sample was PBMCs or T cells enriched from blood (not recorded which). Receptor source: a woman aged 30 to 39 who had recovered from COVID-19.

This clone has a single count. Here the CDR3 reads CASQDRVATEAFF. The CDR3 DNA reads TGTGCCAGTCAGGACAGGGTGGCCACTGAAGCTTTCTTT. The chain joins TRBV19 to TRBJ1-1, with 8 bases lining up with TRBD1. Looked up from germline, CDR1 is LNHDA and CDR2 is SQIVND (reference sequence). J gave up 4 bases and V 8 bases, and 6 bases lay outside the gene matches. The CDR3 extends over 13 amino acids.

This chain uses TRBV7-8 with TRBJ2-7; D is unresolved. The V gene lost 4 bases and the J gene lost 2 bases, with 15 bases spanning the gap. CDR3 length: 15 residues. Germline lookup yields CDR1 SGHVS and CDR2 FQNEAQ. The CDR3 loop reads CASSSVAFSTYEQYF. The CDR3 coding sequence is TGTGCCAGCAGCTCGGTCGCCTTCTCCACCTACGAGCAGTACTTC. Using reference TRBV7-8 and TRBJ2-7 for the parts outside the CDR3, the full variable domain is GAGVSQSPRYKVAKRGQDVALRCDPISGHVSLFWYQQALGQGPEFLTYFQNEAQLDKSGLPSDRFFAERPEGSVSTLKIQRTQQEDSAVYLCASSSVAFSTYEQYFGPGTRLTVT.

The chain recombines TRBV11-3 with TRBJ1-1; 7 bases agree with TRBD1. The CDR3 is 13 residues long. V dropped 6 bases and J dropped 1; count of bases not matched to a gene: 2. Per the germline V gene, CDR1 is SGHNT and CDR2 is YENEEA. For the CDR3, the DNA is TGTGCCAGCAGAGGACAGGAGAACACTGAAGCTTTCTTT. Translated, it gives CASRGQENTEAFF.

V and J are TRBV4-2 and TRBJ2-5; D is perhaps TRBD1 (6 bases). CDR1 LGHNA and CDR2 YNFKEQ come from the germline V gene. The CDR3 runs 15 residues. V was trimmed by 0 bases and J by 6 bases, leaving 14 bases between them. DNA for the CDR3: TGTGCCAGCAGCCAAGATGAGCAGGGGTGGAAGACCCAGTACTTC. It yields the protein CASSQDEQGWKTQYF.

The chain joins TRBV7-3 to TRBJ2-1; tentative D call: TRBD2 (5 bases). Germline CDR1 reads SGHTA; CDR2 reads FQGTGA. CDR3 length: 13 residues. Trimming shortened V by 4 bases and J by 4 bases, and 8 bases separated the two germline ends. The CDR3 DNA sequence: TGTGCCAGCAGCTCGATAGCGTACAATGAGCAGTTCTTC. It translates to CASSSIAYNEQFF. Combining the CDR3 with reference TRBV7-3 and TRBJ2-1 gives the whole variable domain GAGVSQTPSNKVTEKGKYVELRCDPISGHTALYWYRQSLGQGPEFLIYFQGTGAADDSGLPNDRFFAVRPEGSVSTLKIQRTERGDSAVYLCASSSIAYNEQFFGPGTRLTVL.

Concerning this clone: In the same sample, other DNA sequences code for this CDR3. In DNA, the CDR3 is TGTGCCAGCAGCGTAGGGCTAGCGAACACCGGGGAGCTGTTTTTT. It encodes CASSVGLANTGELFF. This chain uses TRBV9 with TRBJ2-2; no firm D call. Trimming removed 0 bases from V and 0 bases from J, with 6 bases in between. This CDR3 comprises 15 residues. Germline values: CDR1 SGDLS, CDR2 YYNGEE.

The chain recombines TRBV19 with TRBJ1-4; D may be TRBD1 (5 bases). The CDR3 has 15 amino acids. V shed 6 bases and J shed 4 bases, with 15 bases lying between them. Per germline, CDR1 LNHDA and CDR2 SQIVND (reference sequence). The CDR3 loop reads CASSQTRGLNEKLFF. The DNA for the CDR3 is TGTGCCAGTAGCCAAACAAGGGGCCTTAATGAAAAACTGTTTTTT.

The chain has TRBV30 and TRBJ1-1; no clear D gene. Trimming took off 0 bases at V and 7 bases at J, with 6 bases between the two ends. Germline CDR1 GTSNPN, CDR2 SVGIG (reference sequence). There are 11 residues in the CDR3. The DNA for the CDR3 is TGTGCCTGGAGTGTTTTAGATGAAGCTTTCTTT. Protein: CAWSVLDEAFF.

This clone has only one observation. The CDR3 spells CASSRQGYGYTF. CDR3 in DNA: TGTGCCTCCAGCCGACAGGGTTACGGCTACACCTTC. This chain uses TRBV30 with TRBJ1-2; 7 nucleotides align to TRBD1. Germline lookup yields CDR1 GTSNPN and CDR2 SVGIG (reference sequence). After removal of 7 bases from V and 8 bases from J, the junction contained 10 bases not matched to a gene. This CDR3 contains 12 residues.

The chain has TRBV5-1 and TRBJ1-1; D might be TRBD1 (5 bases). CDR1 and CDR2 from the germline V gene are SGHRS and YFSETQ. The CDR3 sequence is 14 residues long. Deletions cut 5 bases from V and 1 base from J, with 12 bases between. The DNA of the CDR3 is TGCGCCAGCAGTTCTAATGGACAGAACACTGAAGCTTTCTTT. Protein: CASSSNGQNTEAFF.

This chain connects TRBV4-1 to TRBJ2-7, with TRBD2 identical over 9 bases. Looked up from germline, CDR1 is MGHRA and CDR2 is YSYEKL. J lost 2 bases, V lost 3 bases, and 8 bases had no gene match. The CDR3 covers 16 residues. The CDR3 loop is CASSHLTSGKTYEQYF. The CDR3 nucleotides are TGCGCCAGCAGCCACCTGACTAGCGGAAAAACCTACGAGCAGTACTTC.

This clone occurred a few times. The chain combines TRBV5-1 with TRBJ2-1; 10 bases map to TRBD2. Germline-derived CDR1 and CDR2 are SGHRS and YFSETQ. There are 15 residues in the CDR3. V trimming: 1 base; J trimming: 10 bases; junction bases outside the gene matches: 8. In DNA, the CDR3 is TGCGCCAGCAGCTTGTCGGTAGCGGGAGGAAGGGAGCAGTTCTTC. This translates into CASSLSVAGGREQFF.

The chain carries TRBV20-1 and TRBJ2-3, with a possible D match to TRBD1 (6 bases). The CDR3 spans 15 residues. Looked up from germline, CDR1 is DFQATT and CDR2 is SNEGSKA (reference sequence). V gave up 3 bases and J gave up 0 bases, with 13 bases separating them. CDR3 in DNA: TGCAGTGCTAGTAATACCGGGACAAGCACAGATACGCAGTATTTT. As protein: CSASNTGTSTDTQYF.

The chain recombines TRBV6-5 with TRBJ1-2; 7 nucleotides line up with TRBD1. The junction had 9 bases not matched to a gene; V was cut back by 6 bases and J by 2 bases. The V gene's germline CDR1 is MNHEY and CDR2 SVGAGI. This CDR3 has 15 residues. The CDR3 nucleotides read TGTGCCAGCAGCTCTCAGGGGGTTTTCAACTATGGCTACACCTTC. Protein sequence: CASSSQGVFNYGYTF.

V and J are TRBV6-2 or TRBV6-3 and TRBJ1-5; D call uncertain. Deletions cut 6 bases from V and 5 bases from J, with 8 bases between. The CDR3 length is 12 residues. In germline, CDR1 is MNHEY, CDR2 SVGEGT. The CDR3 DNA reads TGTGCCAGCAGCCACGACTATCAGCCCCAGCATTTT. The encoded protein is CASSHDYQPQHF.

V usage is TRBV14 and J usage is TRBJ1-4, with no clear D. The ends were cut back, 4 bases at V and 12 bases at J, with 12 bases in the middle. The CDR3 is 12 amino acids. CDR1 and CDR2 (germline): SGHDN, FVKESK. CDR3 DNA: TGTGCCAGCAGCCGAACTAGGGTCCAACTGTTTTTT. Residues: CASSRTRVQLFF.

The rearrangement uses TRBV7-3 and TRBJ2-5, with 9 nucleotides matching TRBD2. The CDR3 runs to 16 residues. V shed 2 bases, J shed 4 bases, and the junction held 8 bases outside the gene matches. Germline lookup yields CDR1 SGHTA and CDR2 FQGTGA. The CDR3: CASSLGAGGQVETQYF. CDR3 DNA sequence: TGTGCCAGCAGCTTAGGTGCGGGAGGGCAGGTAGAGACCCAGTACTTC.

The rearrangement uses TRBV18 and TRBJ2-7, with D maybe TRBD1 (5 bases). In germline, CDR1 is KGHSH, CDR2 LQKENI. The CDR3 spans 13 residues. Trimming removed 4 bases from V and 1 base from J, with 8 bases in between. In nucleotides, the CDR3 is TGTGCCAGCTCACTCGACAGTTCCTACGAGCAGTACTTC. Its protein is CASSLDSSYEQYF.

This rearrangement joins TRBV7-6 to TRBJ2-7; D perhaps matches TRBD2 (5 bases). Trimming shortened V by 5 bases and J by 5 bases, and 16 bases separated the two germline ends. Germline assignment: CDR1 SGHVS and CDR2 FNYEAQ. This CDR3 comprises 14 residues. The CDR3 bases are TGTGCCAGCAGCCCCGGGGAGTTCCTCCACGAGCAGTACTTC. It encodes CASSPGEFLHEQYF. Looking up the rest from reference TRBV7-6 and TRBJ2-7 gives the full variable domain: GAGVSQSPRYKVTKRGQDVALRCDPISGHVSLYWYRQALGQGPEFLTYFNYEAQQDKSGLPNDRFSAERPEGSISTLTIQRTEQRDSAMYRCASSPGEFLHEQYFGPGTRLTVT.

This chain links TRBV6-1 with TRBJ2-1; 11 nucleotides line up with TRBD2. The trim removed 2 bases at V and 6 bases at J, leaving 3 bases unmatched. CDR3 size: 15 residues. Germline assignment: CDR1 MNHNS and CDR2 SASEGT. The chain's CDR3 is CASSEFTSGSNEQFF. Here the CDR3 DNA reads TGTGCCAGCAGTGAATTTACTAGCGGGAGCAATGAGCAGTTCTTC.

The sample holds one count of this clone. The gene calls are TRBV5-1 and TRBJ1-2; 12 bases are a match to TRBD1. CDR3 length: 16 amino acids. Germline loops: CDR1 SGHRS, CDR2 YFSETQ. Unmatched junction bases numbered 9, after V lost 1 base and J lost 8 bases. In nucleotides, the CDR3 is TGCGCCAGCAGCTTGTCCCCGGGACAGGGGGCTTCCGGCTACACCTTC. This sequence encodes CASSLSPGQGASGYTF.